The 32 T cell receptor delta chains below all came from one sample that was sequenced in a study of gamma-delta chains in newborns, infants, children. TCRdb reran clone calling via CATT on the reads. The repertoire includes 4,500 to 5,000 delta-chain clones, less than 5% of them detected once, and 10% to 11% sits in the top ten. The specimen sequenced was blood. The receptors were gathered from a child who was a newborn, infant or young child, either healthy, febrile or measles-vaccinated (not recorded which).

Sample share makes this clone medium-sized. This chain joins TRDV2 and TRDJ1; 12 positions agree with TRDD3. Germline V lookup: CDR1 GEAIGNYY, CDR2 EKD. The ends lost 0 bases at V and 7 bases at J; junction bases unmatched: 2. This CDR3 region has 14 residues. This chain's CDR3 is CACDTVLGDTKLIF. The CDR3 region has the DNA TGTGCCTGTGACACCGTACTGGGGGATACTAAACTCATCTTT.

This clone was counted only a few times. A much larger clone differs by one base, so this may be a read error. Additional DNA sequences in this sample encode the identical CDR3. This chain connects TRDV2 to TRDJ3; 8 bases match TRDD3. V trimming: 0 bases; J trimming: 0 bases; junction bases outside the gene matches: 6. Germline V lookup: CDR1 GEAIGNYY, CDR2 EKD. The CDR3 runs 19 residues. CDR3 region: CACDTVLGASSWDTRQMFF. For the CDR3, the DNA is TGTGCCTGTGACACCGTACTGGGGGCTAGCTCCTGGGACACCCGACAGATGTTTTTC.

The J gene is TRDJ2, the V gene TRDV2; 13 nucleotides align to TRDD3. V gave up 1 base and J gave up 4 bases; unmatched junction bases: 8. Germline CDR1 GEAIGNYY, CDR2 EKD. This CDR3 contains 18 residues. This CDR3 reads CACDTLTGGYAKTAQLFF. CDR3 DNA sequence: TGTGCCTGTGACACTCTTACTGGGGGATACGCGAAGACAGCACAACTCTTCTTT.

V gene TRAV29/DV5 combines with J gene TRDJ1; 11 bases are shared with TRDD3. V shed 0 bases and J 0 bases; nucleotides not matched to a gene: 13. This CDR3 spans 19 amino acids. Germline CDR1 reads NSMFDY; CDR2 reads ISSIKDK. CDR3 loop: CAASDNGGYGGLDTDKLIF. The CDR3 DNA reads as TGTGCAGCAAGCGATAATGGGGGATACGGGGGGCTTGACACCGATAAACTCATCTTT.

This clone was detected only a few times. The chain has TRAV29/DV5 and TRDJ2, with 13 bases that match TRDD3. There are 15 residues in the CDR3. Germline CDR1 and CDR2: NSMFDY and ISSIKDK. Trimming cost V 2 bases and J 8 bases; bases outside gene matches: 6. Here the CDR3 DNA reads TGTGCAGCAAGGTACTGGGGGATACGCTGGGCACAACTCTTCTTT. Its protein product is CAARYWGIRWAQLFF.

This clone came up a few times. One junction end does not reproduce the germline sequence, and a read error may be involved. The chain carries TRDV3 and TRDJ1, with 8 bases fitting TRDD3. Germline V gives CDR1 TVYSNPD, CDR2 GDNSRS (reference sequence). This CDR3 contains 17 residues. CDR3 sequence: CAFNLLGIPRYTDKFIF. The CDR3 DNA follows: TGTGCCTTTAATCTACTGGGGATACCCCGTTACACCGATAAATTCATCTTT. The variable domain in full, with the rest retrieved from reference TRDV3 and TRDJ1, is CDKVTQSSPDQTVASGSEVVLLCTYDTVYSNPDLFWYRIRPDYSFQFVFYGDNSRSEGADFTQGRFSVKHILTQKAFHLVISPVRTEDSATYYCAFNLLGIPRYTDKFIFGKGTRVTVEP.

The chain is built from TRDV2 and TRDJ1, with D possibly matching TRDD3 (6 bases). CDR1 is GEAIGNYY, CDR2 EKD, per germline. V was pared by 2 bases and J by 0 bases, with 6 bases between. CDR3 size: 13 residues. The CDR3 DNA sequence: TGTGCCTGTGACAGGGGATACACCGATAAACTCATCTTT. Its protein is CACDRGYTDKLIF.

Only a few counts were recorded for this clone. V usage is TRDV1 and J usage is TRDJ1; 13 bases fit TRDD3. The germline CDR1 and CDR2 sequences are TSWWSYY and QGS. The CDR3 runs to 19 residues. Unmatched junction bases numbered 11, after V lost 0 bases and J lost 4 bases. The CDR3 bases are TGTGCTCTTGGGGAACTAGCCCTACCGGACTGGGGGATACGCGATAAACTCATCTTT. Amino acids: CALGELALPDWGIRDKLIF.

This clone occurred a few times. This may come from a read error, since a much larger clone is one base off. Other DNA variants within this sample encode the same CDR3. This chain links TRDV2 with TRDJ3, with D possibly being TRDD3 (5 bases). Germline V gene lookup returns CDR1 GEAIGNYY and CDR2 EKD. This CDR3 region has 18 residues. CDR3 bases: TGCGCCTGTGACACCGCAGGGGGCCAATCCTGGGACACCCGACAGATGTTTTTC. It specifies CACDTAGGQSWDTRQMFF.

In its sample, this clone is medium-sized. This sequence may be a read error, since a much larger clone differs from it by one base. This same CDR3 is encoded by further DNA sequences in the sample. The chain links TRDV2 to TRDJ3, with TRDD3 matching 11 bases. The CDR3 is made up of 18 amino acids. With V trimmed by 1 base and J by 2 bases, 3 bases remained unmatched. Germline V gives CDR1 GEAIGNYY, CDR2 EKD. CDR3 amino acids: CACDTVLGDTWDTRQMFF. The CDR3 nucleotides are TGTGCCTGTGACACGGTACTGGGGGATACCTGGGACACCCGACAGATGTTTTTC.

This clone was seen only a few times. Other DNA sequences in the sample encode the same CDR3. The J gene is TRDJ2, the V gene TRDV2; 8 bases are shared with TRDD3. The trim removed 4 bases at V and 1 base at J, leaving 10 bases unmatched. This CDR3 region has 17 residues. CDR1 GEAIGNYY and CDR2 EKD come from the germline V gene. The CDR3 protein is CACDRMGDPVLTAQLFF. The DNA for the CDR3 is TGTGCCTGTGATCGGATGGGGGATCCCGTTTTGACAGCACAACTCTTCTTT.

There is no J gene call, but TRDV2 is given as the V gene. This CDR3 is built from 16 residues. The germline V gene has CDR1 GEAIGNYY and CDR2 EKD. CDR3 nucleotide sequence: TGTGCCTGTGACGCAAACAGCTCCTGGGACACCCGACACATGTTTTTC. The encoded protein is CACDANSSWDTRHMFF.

The sample holds a few counts of this clone. The V gene is TRDV2, the J gene TRDJ3; D gene unclear. V lost 0 bases and J 0 bases, leaving 14 bases between the germline ends. Germline V gene data show CDR1 as GEAIGNYY and CDR2 as EKD. This CDR3 is 19 amino acids long. CDR3 loop: CACDTVEGSSSWDTRQMFF. Here the CDR3 DNA reads TGTGCCTGTGACACCGTGGAGGGCTCAAGCTCCTGGGACACCCGACAGATGTTTTTC.

The gene calls are TRDV2 and TRDJ2; TRDD3 matches 12 bases. This CDR3 contains 18 residues. Germline lookup yields CDR1 GEAIGNYY and CDR2 EKD. With V trimmed by 3 bases and J by 0 bases, 7 bases remained unmatched. CDR3 DNA: TGTGCCTGTGACGCTTTACTGGGGGATACCGCTTTGACAGCACAACTCTTCTTT. Translating it yields CACDALLGDTALTAQLFF.

This clone was seen more than once but under ten times. The chain has TRDV2 and TRDJ3; unclear D gene. The CDR3 consists of 18 residues. Trimming removed 1 base at V and 0 bases at J, with 12 bases between. Germline assignment: CDR1 GEAIGNYY and CDR2 EKD. The CDR3 nucleotides read TGTGCCTGTGACACGGCCGGGGTAATCTCCTGGGACACCCGACAGATGTTTTTC. It codes for CACDTAGVISWDTRQMFF.

The chain employs TRDV1 and TRDJ1, with 9 bases lining up with TRDD3. This CDR3 contains 17 residues. Germline V lookup: CDR1 TSWWSYY, CDR2 QGS. Losses at the gene ends were 1 base for V and 2 bases for J; bases not matched to a gene: 8. The CDR3 sequence is CALGEREYWGSTDKLIF. The CDR3 nucleotides read TGTGCTCTTGGGGAACGGGAGTACTGGGGGAGTACCGATAAACTCATCTTT.

A few counts support this clone. The rearrangement uses TRDV1 and TRDJ3; 7 bases are a match to TRDD3. The germline gives CDR1 TSWWSYY, CDR2 QGS. The CDR3 has 18 residues. With V trimmed by 5 bases and J by 2 bases, 9 bases remained unmatched. In DNA, the CDR3 is TGTGCTCTTGGGAACGGCGGATACGCCACCTGGGACACCCGACAGATGTTTTTC. Translating it yields CALGNGGYATWDTRQMFF.

This clone was detected only a few times. The chain links TRDV3 to TRDJ1, with D possibly being TRDD3 (5 bases). Trimming removed 2 bases from V and 2 bases from J, with 12 bases in between. Germline V gene lookup returns CDR1 TVYSNPD and CDR2 GDNSRS (reference sequence). The CDR3 consists of 13 residues. The CDR3 loop reads CAFGILLTDKLIF. The CDR3 coding sequence is TGTGCCTTTGGGATTTTATTGACCGATAAACTCATCTTT. Combining the CDR3 with reference TRDV3 and TRDJ1 gives the whole variable domain CDKVTQSSPDQTVASGSEVVLLCTYDTVYSNPDLFWYRIRPDYSFQFVFYGDNSRSEGADFTQGRFSVKHILTQKAFHLVISPVRTEDSATYYCAFGILLTDKLIFGKGTRVTVEP.

This clone was detected a few times. The genes are TRDV1 and TRDJ1; TRDD2 matches at 9 bases. Unmatched junction bases numbered 18, after V lost 1 base and J lost 0 bases. CDR3 length equals 21 residues. Germline V gene lookup returns CDR1 TSWWSYY and CDR2 QGS. The CDR3 here is CALGERGPSYARWGYTDKLIF. In DNA form, the CDR3 reads TGTGCTCTTGGGGAACGTGGGCCTTCCTACGCAAGGTGGGGTTACACCGATAAACTCATCTTT.

J is TRDJ2 and V is TRDV2; 8 positions match TRDD3. The V segment lost 1 base and the J segment 6 bases; nucleotides outside the gene matches: 9. The length of the CDR3 is 16 residues. Germline-derived CDR1 and CDR2 are GEAIGNYY and EKD. DNA for the CDR3: TGTGCCTGTGACACAGTGGAACTGGGGGTTTCAGCACAACTCTTCTTT. Its protein product is CACDTVELGVSAQLFF.

This clone was counted only a few times. J is TRDJ3 and V is TRDV2; 10 nucleotides match TRDD3. This CDR3 contains 22 residues. CDR1 GEAIGNYY and CDR2 EKD come from the germline V gene. The V and J ends lost 0 bases and 0 bases, in that order; junction bases with no gene match: 13. CDR3 nucleotides: TGTGCCTGTGACACCGTGGGGGATACTGGGGGACAAAGCTCCTGGGACACCCGACAGATGTTTTTC. Translated: CACDTVGDTGGQSSWDTRQMFF.

This clone has a handful of counts. The chain joins TRDV2 to TRDJ3; D perhaps matches TRDD3 (5 bases). The germline gives CDR1 GEAIGNYY, CDR2 EKD. The CDR3 contains 20 residues. V was clipped by 3 bases and J by 0 bases, with 20 bases between them. CDR3 sequence reads: CACDSAGRAKSSWDTRQMFF. DNA of the CDR3: TGTGCCTGTGACTCAGCTGGGAGGGCCAAAAGCTCCTGGGACACCCGACAGATGTTTTTC.

V usage is TRAV29/DV5 and J usage is TRDJ1; TRDD3 aligns across 10 bases. V lost 0 bases to trimming and J lost 0 bases; unmatched junction nucleotides: 11. The germline gives CDR1 NSMFDY, CDR2 ISSIKDK. This CDR3 contains 18 residues. The CDR3 DNA reads TGTGCAGCAAGCGCGCGCTGGGGGATAAACGGGTACACCGATAAACTCATCTTT. It is translated as CAASARWGINGYTDKLIF.

The chain combines TRDV1 with TRDJ1; D unclear. The V and J ends lost 3 bases and 5 bases respectively, with 16 bases between them. The CDR3 consists of 15 residues. Per the germline V gene, CDR1 is TSWWSYY and CDR2 is QGS. The CDR3 region has the DNA TGTGCTCTTGGGGATTGCCGTGCTTCTCGAGATAAACTCATCTTT. Its translation: CALGDCRASRDKLIF.

This clone was detected a few times. This rearrangement joins TRDV1 to TRDJ2; 12 bases align to TRDD3. The CDR3 has 17 residues. CDR1 is TSWWSYY, CDR2 QGS, per germline. The V segment lost 6 bases and the J segment 5 bases; nucleotides outside the gene matches: 10. The CDR3 DNA follows: TGTGCTCTTGGTCGGAAGTACTGGGGGATACTAACAGCACAACTCTTCTTT. Translating it yields CALGRKYWGILTAQLFF.

Turning to this clone: A much larger clone differs by one base, so this may be a read error. The chain uses TRDV2 and TRDJ2; TRDD3 matches 8 bases. Germline assignment: CDR1 GEAIGNYY and CDR2 EKD. The CDR3 is 15 residues long. The CDR3 protein is CARDPLLGVTAQLFF. In nucleotides, the CDR3 is TGTGCCCGTGACCCGTTACTGGGGGTTACAGCACAACTCTTCTTT.

A few counts support this clone. The amino acid sequence in TCRdb belongs to a much larger clone and departs from this DNA's translation at residue 5, likely a sequencing read error; the sequence shown is translated from the DNA. The rearrangement links TRDV2 to TRDJ2; 9 positions agree with TRDD3. Since TCRdb gives no J gene, matching the DNA to germline was used here to assign it. The germline V gene has CDR1 GEAIGNYY and CDR2 EKD. This CDR3 is 14 amino acids long. With 3 bases clipped from V and 4 bases from J, the junction kept 2 bases outside the gene matches. The CDR3 loop is CACDGLGETAQLFF. Here the CDR3 DNA reads TGTGCCTGTGACGGACTGGGGGAGACAGCACAACTCTTCTTT.

The V call is TRDV2, the J call TRDJ3, with TRDD3 matching 13 bases. Germline V CDR1 and CDR2: GEAIGNYY, EKD. The CDR3 consists of 22 residues. Trimming cost V 0 bases and J 2 bases; bases outside gene matches: 12. CDR3 protein: CACDTVLGDTRNPPWDTRQMFF. CDR3 nucleotide sequence: TGTGCCTGTGACACCGTACTGGGGGATACGCGGAATCCCCCCTGGGACACCCGACAGATGTTTTTC.

This clone was observed a handful of times. The rearrangement links TRDV1 to TRDJ1, with 7 nucleotides matching TRDD3. Per germline, CDR1 TSWWSYY and CDR2 QGS. Losses at the gene ends were 6 bases for V and 9 bases for J; bases not matched to a gene: 19. This CDR3 contains 16 residues. The DNA of the CDR3 is TGTGCTCTTGGCTCATTCTTACTGGGGATCCACTGGGAACTCATCTTT. Encoded protein: CALGSFLLGIHWELIF.

This clone was found a few times. One end of the junction varies from germline; a read error may be responsible. The V gene is TRDV2, the J gene TRDJ3, with TRDD3 identical over 11 bases. Germline lookup yields CDR1 GEAIGNYY and CDR2 EKD. This CDR3 has 20 amino acids. In nucleotides, the CDR3 is TGTGCCTGTGACACCCTGGGGGATACCCCTGGCTCCTGGGACGCCCGACAGATGTTTTTC. Translation gives CACDTLGDTPGSWDARQMFF.

Worth noting for this clone: The same CDR3 also results from other DNA sequences found in this sample. CDR3 nucleotides: TGTGCTCTTGGGGAACCGACGGGGGGATATTACACCGATAAACTCATCTTT. Translation gives CALGEPTGGYYTDKLIF. V and J are TRDV1 and TRDJ1, with TRDD3 identical over 8 bases. Here the J gene was assigned by germline matching of the DNA, as TCRdb has none. Germline V CDR1 and CDR2: TSWWSYY, QGS. V dropped 1 base and J dropped 0; count of bases not matched to a gene: 7. CDR3 length: 17 amino acids.

This clone was seen a few times. The gene calls are TRDV1 and TRDJ1, with no clear D. Germline lookup yields CDR1 TSWWSYY and CDR2 QGS. V gave up 1 base and J gave up 0 bases, with 9 bases separating them. The CDR3 extends over 15 amino acids. The CDR3 reads CALGERVLYTDKLIF. The DNA of the CDR3 is TGTGCTCTTGGGGAACGGGTACTGTACACCGATAAACTCATCTTT.